Below are 27 T cell receptor beta chains sequenced from a single sample in a study of cytomegalovirus exposure and HLA in healthy donors. Clones were read by immunoSEQ multiplex PCR, and TCRdb kept only the in-frame ones, dropping some. The sample contains 150,000 to 200,000 clones, 91% of which appear only once. Sequenced sample: PBMCs. These receptors all come from a woman between 18 and 29 years old in good health and CMV-seropositive.

This clone came up once. V and J are TRBV4-1 and TRBJ2-6; maybe TRBD2 (5 bases). The V end lost 2 bases, the J end lost 0 bases, and 11 bases lay between the germline ends. Germline loops: CDR1 MGHRA, CDR2 YSYEKL. This CDR3 is 17 amino acids long. CDR3 sequence: CASSQTSGFSGANVLTF. The CDR3 nucleotides are TGCGCCAGCAGCCAAACATCGGGGTTCTCTGGGGCCAACGTCCTGACTTTC.

The gene calls are TRBV5-6 and TRBJ1-4; D remains ambiguous. The CDR3 contains 13 residues. CDR1 is SGHDT, CDR2 YYEEEE, per germline. Trimming removed 1 base at V and 7 bases at J, with 8 bases between. The DNA of the CDR3 is TGTGCCAGCAGCTTGAACTCGGGTGAAAAACTGTTTTTT. Protein sequence: CASSLNSGEKLFF.

J is TRBJ2-5 and V is TRBV7-2; no clear D. The CDR3 contains 14 residues. Germline CDR1 SGHTA, CDR2 FQGNSA. Trimming took 0 bases from V and 5 from J, leaving 10 bases between them. The DNA for the CDR3 is TGTGCCAGCAGCTTAGCGCTAAGTTCTGAGACCCAGTACTTC. Amino acid sequence: CASSLALSSETQYF.

The chain carries TRBV28 and TRBJ2-1, with TRBD1 as a possible D gene (6 bases). Germline V gives CDR1 MDHEN, CDR2 SYDVKM. This CDR3 spans 17 amino acids. The V gene lost 4 bases and the J gene lost 2 bases, with 18 bases spanning the gap. The CDR3 spells CASSSARDTVPYNEQFF. In DNA form, the CDR3 reads TGTGCCAGCAGTTCAGCCCGGGACACCGTCCCCTACAATGAGCAGTTCTTC.

This clone was seen once. This chain connects TRBV7-2 to TRBJ2-7; 12 nucleotides match TRBD1. The germline CDR1 and CDR2 sequences are SGHTA and FQGNSA. The CDR3 length is 15 residues. With 5 bases clipped from V and 3 bases from J, the junction kept 5 bases outside the gene matches. CDR3 bases: TGTGCCAGCAGCGCACGGGACAGGGGGCGCTACGAGCAGTACTTC. Its protein is CASSARDRGRYEQYF. Looking up the rest from reference TRBV7-2 and TRBJ2-7 gives the full variable domain: GAGVSQSPSNKVTEKGKDVELRCDPISGHTALYWYRQSLGQGLEFLIYFQGNSAPDKSGLPSDRFSAERTGGSVSTLTIQRTQQEDSAVYLCASSARDRGRYEQYFGPGTRLTVT.

V and J are TRBV28 and TRBJ2-1; weak D call: TRBD2 (7 bases). This CDR3 is 15 amino acids long. Per germline, CDR1 MDHEN and CDR2 SYDVKM. Trimming left V 3 bases short and J 4 bases short, with 13 bases between. CDR3: CASSFGGRRYNEQFF. CDR3 nucleotides: TGTGCCAGCAGTTTCGGGGGGCGCCGATACAATGAGCAGTTCTTC.

V and J are TRBV7-2 and TRBJ2-7; possibly TRBD2 for D (5 bases). In germline, CDR1 is SGHTA, CDR2 FQGNSA. Trimming took 5 bases from V and 3 from J, leaving 17 bases between them. This CDR3 spans 15 amino acids. In DNA form, the CDR3 reads TGTGCCAGCAGCCCGCCCTGGGGTAGCGACTACGAGCAGTACTTC. As protein: CASSPPWGSDYEQYF.

The rearrangement links TRBV19 to TRBJ1-1; D possibly corresponds to TRBD1 (5 bases). Germline CDR1 reads LNHDA; CDR2 reads SQIVND (reference sequence). The CDR3 length is 14 residues. V dropped 7 bases and J dropped 1 base, with 13 bases sitting between them. CDR3 region: CASTGGSPNTEAFF. The CDR3 DNA is TGTGCCAGTACCGGGGGATCCCCGAACACTGAAGCTTTCTTT. Drawing the rest from reference TRBV19 and TRBJ1-1, the complete variable domain is DGGITQSPKYLFRKEGQNVTLSCEQNLNHDAMYWYRQDPGQGLRLIYYSQIVNDFQKGDIAEGYSVSREKKESFPLTVTSAQKNPTAFYLCASTGGSPNTEAFFGQGTRLTVV.

The V and J genes are TRBV28 and TRBJ2-3; possible D gene TRBD1, 5 bases. Germline CDR1 is MDHEN and CDR2 is SYDVKM. The CDR3 is 17 residues long. V was clipped by 3 bases and J by 0 bases, with 16 bases between them. CDR3 in amino acids: CASSFQGLSASTDTQYF. CDR3 coding DNA: TGTGCCAGCAGTTTCCAGGGCCTCAGTGCTAGCACAGATACGCAGTATTTT.

This chain joins TRBV5-1 and TRBJ2-3; no reliable D call. The V and J ends lost 0 bases and 2 bases respectively, with 7 bases between them. The CDR3 covers 14 residues. The germline gives CDR1 SGHRS, CDR2 YFSETQ. The CDR3 protein is CASSLALPTDTQYF. CDR3 in DNA: TGCGCCAGCAGCTTGGCACTACCCACAGATACGCAGTATTTT.

This chain links TRBV28 with TRBJ2-5; 11 bases line up with TRBD2. The CDR3 runs 15 residues. The V gene end was trimmed by 5 bases and the J gene end by 3 bases; junction bases not matched to a gene: 5. Germline V lookup: CDR1 MDHEN, CDR2 SYDVKM. CDR3 DNA: TGTGCCAGCAGTGAACTAGCGGGAGAAGAAGAGACCCAGTACTTC. The encoded protein is CASSELAGEEETQYF.

V usage is TRBV7-2 and J usage is TRBJ2-5, with 11 positions matching TRBD2. The CDR3 is 17 amino acids. Germline V lookup: CDR1 SGHTA, CDR2 FQGNSA. Trimming cost V 5 bases and J 2 bases; bases outside gene matches: 10. The DNA of the CDR3 is TGTGCCAGCAGCCCCAACACCAGGACTAGCGGGCAAGAGACCCAGTACTTC. As protein: CASSPNTRTSGQETQYF.

V is TRBV28 and J is TRBJ1-1, with TRBD1 identical over 9 bases. V dropped 6 bases and J dropped 3; count of bases not matched to a gene: 2. The CDR3 length is 13 residues. Germline values: CDR1 MDHEN, CDR2 SYDVKM. CDR3 nucleotide sequence: TGTGCCAGCAGGGGACAGGGAGACACTGAAGCTTTCTTT. Its protein is CASRGQGDTEAFF.

This clone has a single count. The rearrangement joins TRBV5-4 to TRBJ2-7, with D possibly matching TRBD1 (6 bases). Looked up from germline, CDR1 is SGHNT and CDR2 is YYREEE (reference sequence). The ends were cut back, 4 bases at V and 2 bases at J, with 13 bases in the middle. The CDR3 is 14 amino acids. The CDR3 nucleotides read TGTGCCAGCAGCCCCACAGGGTCCCCCTACGAGCAGTACTTC. This encodes CASSPTGSPYEQYF.

As for this clone: With only one base between it and a far larger clone, this is likely a read error. The genes are TRBV5-1 and TRBJ1-5; 8 bases agree with TRBD1. Trimming at V came to 2 bases and at J to 8 bases, leaving 6 bases not matched to a gene. Germline assignment: CDR1 SGHRS and CDR2 YFSETQ. CDR3 length: 14 amino acids. This CDR3 is CASSLGPGGKPQHF. DNA of the CDR3: TGCGCCAGCAGCTTAGGCCCAGGGGGCAAGCCCCAGCATTTT.

Only a few counts were recorded for this clone. This chain joins TRBV30 and TRBJ1-5; unclear D gene. Per germline, CDR1 GTSNPN and CDR2 SVGIG (reference sequence). The CDR3 runs 13 residues. The ends were cut back, 1 base at V and 1 base at J, with 5 bases in the middle. The CDR3 spells CAWSDGSNQPQHF. The CDR3 bases are TGTGCCTGGAGTGACGGGAGCAATCAGCCCCAGCATTTT.

V is TRBV28 and J is TRBJ2-2; 7 nucleotides line up with TRBD1. Germline V gene data show CDR1 as MDHEN and CDR2 as SYDVKM. J gave up 7 bases and V 5 bases, and 10 bases lay outside the gene matches. This CDR3 has 15 residues. CDR3 sequence reads: CASSQPTGDGGELFF. CDR3 coding DNA: TGTGCCAGCAGTCAACCTACAGGGGATGGCGGGGAGCTGTTTTTT.

The rearrangement uses TRBV5-1 and TRBJ1-1; possible D gene TRBD1, 6 bases. The CDR3 is 13 residues long. V shed 4 bases and J shed 8 bases, with 15 bases lying between them. Germline lookup yields CDR1 SGHRS and CDR2 YFSETQ. The chain's CDR3 is CASSPIWGQEAFF. Here the CDR3 DNA reads TGCGCCAGCAGCCCTATTTGGGGGCAGGAAGCTTTCTTT.

This clone was seen a single time. The rearrangement links TRBV6-5 to TRBJ2-3; 9 bases line up with TRBD1. CDR3 length equals 15 residues. Trimming removed 6 bases from V and 0 bases from J; junction bases left unmatched: 4. The germline V gene has CDR1 MNHEY and CDR2 SVGAGI. CDR3 sequence: CASSLDRGSTDTQYF. The CDR3 nucleotides read TGTGCCAGCAGCCTTGACAGGGGGAGCACAGATACGCAGTATTTT.

The table lists this clone with a count of one. This chain links TRBV27 with TRBJ1-5; maybe TRBD1 (5 bases). Looked up from germline, CDR1 is MNHEY and CDR2 is SMNVEV (reference sequence). V was trimmed by 3 bases and J by 4 bases, leaving 16 bases between them. The length of the CDR3 is 16 residues. DNA for the CDR3: TGTGCCAGCAGTTTTGGAGGGGCGTTCCCTAATCAGCCCCAGCATTTT. This sequence encodes CASSFGGAFPNQPQHF.

This clone was seen once. This rearrangement joins TRBV27 to TRBJ2-7, with TRBD1 identical over 9 bases. V was clipped by 5 bases and J by 4 bases; unmatched bases: 15. The CDR3 has 17 residues. CDR1 MNHEY and CDR2 SMNVEV come from the germline V gene (reference sequence). CDR3 region: CASSHTRRQGGWYEQYF. DNA for the CDR3: TGTGCCAGCAGTCATACCCGCCGACAGGGGGGATGGTACGAGCAGTACTTC.

The chain combines TRBV7-9 with TRBJ2-7; weak D call: TRBD2 (5 bases). The CDR3 has 13 residues. Between the trimmed V and J ends, which lost 3 bases and 2 bases, there was a span of 8 bases. The germline CDR1 and CDR2 sequences are SEHNR and FQNEAQ (reference sequence). This CDR3 is CASSLDGTYEQYF. The CDR3 DNA reads TGTGCCAGCAGCTTGGACGGGACCTACGAGCAGTACTTC.

V and J are TRBV7-9 and TRBJ2-1; D possibly corresponds to TRBD2 (5 bases). V lost 11 bases and J lost 4, with 12 bases in between. Germline assignment: CDR1 SEHNR and CDR2 FQNEAQ (reference sequence). The CDR3 has 12 amino acids. Written as DNA, the CDR3 is TGTGCCGGCGGGCGATCTTACAATGAGCAGTTCTTC. It codes for CAGGRSYNEQFF.

The rearrangement uses TRBV7-2 and TRBJ2-7; the match to TRBD2 covers 11 bases. J was trimmed by 1 base and V by 6 bases; bases with no gene match: 5. From germline, CDR1 is SGHTA and CDR2 FQGNSA. There are 15 residues in the CDR3. CDR3 bases: TGTGCCAGCAGTCGTACTAGCGGGGGATCCTACGAGCAGTACTTC. Translated, it gives CASSRTSGGSYEQYF.

The V call is TRBV29-1, the J call TRBJ2-5; perhaps TRBD1 as D (6 bases). Between the trimmed V and J ends, which lost 6 bases and 4 bases, there was a span of 18 bases. CDR3 length: 14 residues. Germline-derived CDR1 and CDR2 are SQVTM and ANQGSEA. The CDR3 loop reads CSVPVVQGTETQYF. CDR3 sequence (DNA): TGCAGCGTCCCGGTTGTTCAGGGGACAGAGACCCAGTACTTC.

This clone was found a few times. The CDR3: CASSQSLYGYTF. The CDR3 DNA is TGTGCCAGCAGCCAGTCCCTCTATGGCTACACCTTC. The chain uses TRBV6-1 and TRBJ1-2; no clear D gene. Germline CDR1 MNHNS, CDR2 SASEGT. The V and J ends lost 6 bases and 4 bases respectively, with 9 bases between them. The CDR3 runs 12 residues.

The chain joins TRBV6-5 to TRBJ2-5; 9 nucleotides line up with TRBD2. Germline CDR1 reads MNHEY; CDR2 reads SVGAGI. There are 13 residues in the CDR3. Unmatched junction bases numbered 9, after V lost 7 bases and J lost 9 bases. CDR3 residues: CASTFSGSGAQYF. The CDR3, as DNA: TGTGCCAGCACCTTTAGCGGGAGTGGGGCCCAGTACTTC.